These 14 T cell receptor beta chains originate from one sample sequenced in a study of cytotoxic CD8 clonotypes in ibrutinib-treated CLL. TCRdb's copy holds only in-frame clones and misses some; the assay was immunoSEQ multiplex PCR. The sample holds about 310,000 clones, about 80% seen once. Sequencing used PBMCs, obtained before ibrutinib treatment. The receptors derive from a human donor with chronic lymphocytic leukemia.

This rearrangement joins TRBV7-8 to TRBJ1-2; D is uncertain. This CDR3 has 15 amino acids. V lost 5 bases and J lost 7, with 20 bases in between. Germline V gives CDR1 SGHVS, CDR2 FQNEAQ. The CDR3 sequence: CASSRSRSFSGGYTF. In DNA, the CDR3 is TGTGCCAGCAGCCGATCACGAAGTTTCTCCGGTGGCTACACCTTC. Together with reference TRBV7-8 and TRBJ1-2, the CDR3 gives the full variable domain: GAGVSQSPRYKVAKRGQDVALRCDPISGHVSLFWYQQALGQGPEFLTYFQNEAQLDKSGLPSDRFFAERPEGSVSTLKIQRTQQEDSAVYLCASSRSRSFSGGYTFGSGTRLTVV.

Only a few counts were recorded for this clone. This CDR3 is also generated by other DNA sequences in the sample. The chain uses TRBV29-1 and TRBJ1-2; D gene ambiguous. Germline V CDR1 and CDR2: SQVTM, ANQGSEA. The CDR3 is 12 residues long. The ends were cut back, 0 bases at V and 2 bases at J, with 4 bases in the middle. The chain's CDR3 is CSVEDRNYGYTF. CDR3 coding DNA: TGCAGCGTTGAAGACAGGAACTATGGCTACACCTTC. Combining the CDR3 with reference TRBV29-1 and TRBJ1-2 gives the whole variable domain SAVISQKPSRDICQRGTSLTIQCQVDSQVTMMFWYRQQPGQSLTLIATANQGSEATYESGFVIDKFPISRPNLTFSTLTVSNMSPEDSSIYLCSVEDRNYGYTFGSGTRLTVV.

This clone was detected a few times. The chain couples TRBV4-1 to TRBJ1-1, with D uncertain. The V and J ends lost 0 bases and 7 bases respectively, with 9 bases between them. The germline gives CDR1 MGHRA, CDR2 YSYEKL. The length of the CDR3 is 13 residues. DNA of the CDR3: TGCGCCAGCAGCCAAGACGCAAATAGTGAAGCTTTCTTT. Translation gives CASSQDANSEAFF.

The rearrangement joins TRBV5-1 to TRBJ1-4; the D gene is possibly TRBD1 (5 bases). V dropped 3 bases and J dropped 4 bases, with 13 bases sitting between them. The CDR3 runs to 15 residues. In germline, CDR1 is SGHRS, CDR2 YFSETQ. CDR3 nucleotide sequence: TGCGCCAGCAGCTCGGCAGGGAGTAGTAATGAAAAACTGTTTTTT. Its translation: CASSSAGSSNEKLFF.

This clone was seen many times. This sequence joins TRBV5-1 and TRBJ2-2, with 7 bases matching TRBD1. The length of the CDR3 is 14 residues. V lost 4 bases, J lost 5 bases, and 5 bases stayed unmatched. Germline V gene sequence: CDR1 SGHRS, CDR2 YFSETQ. DNA for the CDR3: TGCGCCAGCAGCGGAACAGGGGTGACCGGGGAGCTGTTTTTT. As protein: CASSGTGVTGELFF.

This clone is a singleton in its sample. Other DNA sequences in the sample encode the same CDR3. The J gene is TRBJ2-7, the V gene TRBV28; tentatively, D is TRBD1 or TRBD2 (5 bases each). Germline V lookup: CDR1 MDHEN, CDR2 SYDVKM. This CDR3 spans 12 amino acids. V was shortened by 2 bases and J by 3 bases, with 5 bases between the two germline ends. The CDR3 protein is CASSLGGYEQYF. CDR3 DNA: TGTGCCAGCAGTTTAGGGGGCTACGAGCAGTACTTC.

This clone was counted a few times. V gene TRBV7-7 combines with J gene TRBJ2-7; TRBD2 agrees at 13 bases. The CDR3 is 16 residues long. The germline V gene encodes CDR1 SSHAT and CDR2 FNYEAQ (reference sequence). The ends lost 2 bases at V and 5 bases at J; junction bases unmatched: 6. CDR3 residues: CASSLNQGLAGHEQYF. Written as DNA, the CDR3 is TGTGCCAGCAGCTTAAACCAGGGACTAGCGGGGCACGAGCAGTACTTC.

The gene calls are TRBV5-5 and TRBJ2-1, with 15 bases identical to TRBD2. Germline CDR1 reads SGHKS; CDR2 reads YYEKEE (reference sequence). The J segment lost 6 bases and the V segment lost 4 bases, leaving 2 bases of the junction unmatched. The CDR3 runs 15 residues. CDR3 DNA sequence: TGTGCCAGCAGCCAGGGACTAGCGGGAGGCAATGAGCAGTTCTTC. It is translated as CASSQGLAGGNEQFF.

The chain recombines TRBV19 with TRBJ2-1; TRBD2 matches at 11 bases. The CDR3 is 16 residues long. The germline CDR1 and CDR2 sequences are LNHDA and SQIVND (reference sequence). Trimming at V came to 4 bases and at J to 2 bases, leaving 4 bases not matched to a gene. CDR3 in amino acids: CASSKPGLAAYNEQFF. In DNA form, the CDR3 reads TGTGCCAGTAGTAAACCGGGACTAGCGGCCTACAATGAGCAGTTCTTC.

This chain uses TRBV4-1 with TRBJ2-7; tentatively, D is TRBD2 (6 bases). CDR1 is MGHRA, CDR2 YSYEKL, per germline. Trimming shortened V by 0 bases and J by 5 bases, and 14 bases separated the two germline ends. The CDR3 is made up of 15 amino acids. This CDR3 is CASSQESLGGDEQYF. CDR3 nucleotide sequence: TGCGCCAGCAGCCAAGAGTCTTTGGGGGGAGACGAGCAGTACTTC.

The V and J genes are TRBV27 and TRBJ1-2; D is uncertain. Germline CDR1 and CDR2: MNHEY and SMNVEV (reference sequence). CDR3 size: 13 residues. Trimming pared 4 bases from V and 3 bases from J, leaving 9 bases between. CDR3 amino acids: CASSSGGHYGYTF. CDR3 nucleotides: TGTGCCAGCAGTTCTGGCGGCCACTATGGCTACACCTTC.

The V call is TRBV29-1, the J call TRBJ2-1; D might be TRBD2 (6 bases). CDR3 length: 15 amino acids. Deletions cut 2 bases from V and 5 bases from J, with 16 bases between. CDR1 SQVTM and CDR2 ANQGSEA come from the germline V gene. CDR3 nucleotide sequence: TGCAGCGTTGAAAATAGGGTAGCGGAAAACAATGAGCAGTTCTTC. As protein: CSVENRVAENNEQFF.

J is TRBJ1-1 and V is TRBV9, with a possible D match to TRBD1 (5 bases). The CDR3 is made up of 14 amino acids. Germline V lookup: CDR1 SGDLS, CDR2 YYNGEE. Deletions cut 3 bases from V and 0 bases from J, with 9 bases between. The CDR3 protein is CASSATVMNTEAFF. In DNA, the CDR3 is TGTGCCAGCAGCGCGACAGTCATGAACACTGAAGCTTTCTTT.

This chain joins TRBV4-3 and TRBJ1-2, with TRBD1 matching over 7 bases. Germline V gives CDR1 LGHNA, CDR2 YSLEER. CDR3 length: 14 amino acids. The ends lost 5 bases at V and 7 bases at J; junction bases unmatched: 10. CDR3 residues: CASSEQTGTAGYTF. CDR3 DNA: TGCGCCAGCAGCGAACAGACAGGGACGGCTGGCTACACCTTC.